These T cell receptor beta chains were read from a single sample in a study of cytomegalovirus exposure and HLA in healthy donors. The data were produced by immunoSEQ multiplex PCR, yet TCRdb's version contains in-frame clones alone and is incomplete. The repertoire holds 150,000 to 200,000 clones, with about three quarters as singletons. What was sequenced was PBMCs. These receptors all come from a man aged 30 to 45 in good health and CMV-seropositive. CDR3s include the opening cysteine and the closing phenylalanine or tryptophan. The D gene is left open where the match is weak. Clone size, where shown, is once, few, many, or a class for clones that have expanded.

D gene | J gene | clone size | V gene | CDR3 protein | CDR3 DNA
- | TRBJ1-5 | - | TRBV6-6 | CASTAGSNQPQHF | TGTGCCAGCACCGCAGGTAGCAATCAGCCCCAGCATTTT
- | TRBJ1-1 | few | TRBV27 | CASSRLMSASSAFF | TGTGCCAGCAGTCGTCTCATGAGCGCCTCCTCGGCTTTCTTT
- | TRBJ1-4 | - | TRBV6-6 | CASSAQTPGEKLFF | TGTGCCAGCAGCGCCCAGACCCCAGGGGAAAAACTGTTTTTT
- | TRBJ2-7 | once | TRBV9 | CASSVGGISYEQYF | TGTGCCAGCAGCGTGGGCGGGATTTCCTACGAGCAGTACTTC
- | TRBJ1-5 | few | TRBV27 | CASSPRAGFGSNQPQHF | TGTGCCAGCAGTCCCCGGGCGGGTTTCGGTAGCAATCAGCCCCAGCATTTT
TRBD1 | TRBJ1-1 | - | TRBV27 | CASSYGQGARTEAFF | TGTGCCAGCAGTTACGGACAGGGGGCTAGAACTGAAGCTTTCTTT
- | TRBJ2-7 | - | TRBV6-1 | CASSEELTYEQYF | TGTGCCAGCAGTGAAGAATTAACCTACGAGCAGTACTTC
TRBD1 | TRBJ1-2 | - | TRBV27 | CASSSQGAGGYTF | TGTGCCAGCAGTTCCCAGGGGGCAGGTGGCTACACCTTC
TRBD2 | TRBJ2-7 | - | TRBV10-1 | CASSESNGGRSEQYF | TGCGCCAGCAGTGAGTCGAATGGCGGGAGAAGTGAGCAGTACTTC
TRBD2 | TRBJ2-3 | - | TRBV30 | CAWGSGGDTQYF | TGTGCCTGGGGCAGCGGGGGAGATACGCAGTATTTT
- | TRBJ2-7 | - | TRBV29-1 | CSVVATAYEQYF | TGCAGCGTTGTCGCGACAGCCTACGAGCAGTACTTC
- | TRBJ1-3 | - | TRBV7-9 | CASSLAFGSGNTIYF | TGTGCCAGCAGCTTAGCCTTCGGCTCTGGAAACACCATATATTTT
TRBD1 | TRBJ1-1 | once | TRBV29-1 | CSVLQGITEAFF | TGCAGCGTTTTACAGGGGATCACTGAAGCTTTCTTT
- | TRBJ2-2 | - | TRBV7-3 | CASSVDSAGELFF | TGTGCCAGCAGCGTGGACAGCGCCGGGGAGCTGTTTTTT
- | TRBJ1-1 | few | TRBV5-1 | CASSLKGPTEAFF | TGCGCCAGCAGCTTGAAGGGGCCCACTGAAGCTTTCTTT
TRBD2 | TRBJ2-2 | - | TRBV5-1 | CASSLYLAGELTGELFF | TGCGCCAGCAGCTTGTATCTAGCGGGAGAACTGACCGGGGAGCTGTTTTTT
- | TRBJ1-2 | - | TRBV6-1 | CASSEAGTGNYGYTF | TGTGCCAGCAGTGAAGCTGGAACAGGGAACTATGGCTACACCTTC
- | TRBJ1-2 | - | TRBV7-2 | CASSSGQPNYGYTF | TGTGCCAGCAGCTCCGGACAGCCTAACTATGGCTACACCTTC
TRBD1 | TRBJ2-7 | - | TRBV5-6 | CASSRDRVKAEQYF | TGTGCCAGCAGCAGAGACAGGGTTAAAGCCGAGCAGTACTTC